What follows describes a single T cell receptor beta chain. Its target is unknown. The data stem from a study of T cells in Graves' hyperthyroidism and ophthalmopathy. In the study overall: Peripheral blood sampling occurred at initial diagnosis, before any treatment.

The authors deemed Graves' hyperthyroidism stable absent ophthalmopathy progression within 18 months. A patient was excluded if there was uncontrolled infection, other autoimmune disease, pregnancy or lactation. The CDR3 loop spans 13 amino acids. Trimming left V 3 bases short and J 5 bases short, with 13 bases between. Germline loops: CDR1 DFQATT, CDR2 SNEGSKA (reference sequence). Findings of the study overall: Ophthalmopathy was model-predicted a median roughly 6.3 months pre-onset.

The source material, RNA transcripts, was used to amplify TCR beta CDR3 regions. Primed by the HTBI set, a first-round RT-PCR was run on the TCR CDR3. TCRdb passed the multiplex PCR reads through MiXCR, listing each CDR3 protein once. The sample lists around 300,000 distinct CDR3 sequences, 12% to 15% occurring once. The source is a woman between 40 and 50 years old with Graves' hyperthyroidism. Sequenced sample: blood. The chain joins TRBV20-1 to TRBJ1-1; D may be TRBD1 (5 bases). In nucleotides, the CDR3 is TGCAGTGCTAGGGCCATGGGGCGGACTGAAGCTTTCTTT. It specifies CSARAMGRTEAFF.